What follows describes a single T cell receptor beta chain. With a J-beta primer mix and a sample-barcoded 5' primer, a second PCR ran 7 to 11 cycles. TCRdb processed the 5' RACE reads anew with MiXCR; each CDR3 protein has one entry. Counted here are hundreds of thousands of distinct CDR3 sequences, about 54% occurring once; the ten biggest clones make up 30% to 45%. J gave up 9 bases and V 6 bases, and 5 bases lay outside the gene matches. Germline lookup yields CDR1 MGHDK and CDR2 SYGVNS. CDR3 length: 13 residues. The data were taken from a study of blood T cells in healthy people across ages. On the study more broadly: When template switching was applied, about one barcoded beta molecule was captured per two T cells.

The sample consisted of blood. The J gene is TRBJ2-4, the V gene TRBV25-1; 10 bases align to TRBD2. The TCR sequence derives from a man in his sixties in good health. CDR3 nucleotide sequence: TGTGCCAGCAGAACTAGCGGGGAAGGCATTCAGTACTTC. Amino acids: CASRTSGEGIQYF.